This T cell receptor beta chain is from a study of cytomegalovirus exposure and HLA in healthy donors. This PCR relied on a set of 60 Vbeta primers and 13 Jbeta primers. TCRdb keeps only in-frame clones here, not all; method: immunoSEQ multiplex PCR. The ten top clones account for 6.5%, within a sample of approximately 190,000 clones. Germline V gene data show CDR1 as MNHNS and CDR2 as SASEGT. Trimming removed 6 bases from V and 0 bases from J; junction bases left unmatched: 4. This CDR3 spans 14 amino acids. The origin of this receptor is a man aged 25 to 45 in good health and CMV-seronegative. This chain joins TRBV6-1 and TRBJ1-1; 7 bases are shared with TRBD1. Input material: PBMCs. CDR3 sequence (DNA): TGTGCCAGCAGAAGACAGGGATTGAACACTGAAGCTTTCTTT. This encodes CASRRQGLNTEAFF.